The 20 T cell receptor beta chains listed next were all sequenced from one sample in a study of shared clonotypes between healthy human individuals. Measured with immunoSEQ multiplex PCR; TCRdb has only the in-frame clones, and not every one. The sample includes some 2,100,000 clones, 90% to 95% seen only once; the top ten take more than 1.5%. Naivety among CD8 cells was defined by CD45RO negativity and positive CCR7 selection, thereby excluding terminally differentiated effector memory CD45RA+ cells. Sample: naive CD8+ T cells from PBMCs. These receptors originate from a man younger than 30 in good health. Some clones in this sample may be carry-over from other donors' samples.

This chain's CDR3 is CAWSVRWGRTVKGRDQPQHF. DNA for the CDR3: TGTGCCTGGAGTGTACGGTGGGGGAGGACAGTTAAGGGCAGGGATCAGCCCCAGCATTTT. The chain couples TRBV30 to TRBJ1-5, with a weak D call TRBD1 (6 bases). Germline V gene lookup returns CDR1 GTSNPN and CDR2 SVGIG (reference sequence). The V gene lost 0 bases and the J gene lost 5 bases, with 29 bases spanning the gap. The CDR3 is 20 residues long.

The chain uses TRBV6-5 and TRBJ2-2; D perhaps matches TRBD2 (6 bases). V was cut by 6 bases and J by 0 bases, with 11 bases left in between. CDR1 MNHEY and CDR2 SVGAGI come from the germline V gene. The CDR3 spans 15 residues. The CDR3 sequence is CASRSGVANTGELFF. The CDR3 DNA sequence: TGTGCCAGCAGGTCGGGGGTAGCGAACACCGGGGAGCTGTTTTTT.

The chain employs TRBV2 and TRBJ2-7, with TRBD1 identical over 9 bases. The CDR3 is made up of 14 amino acids. The V gene's germline CDR1 is SNHLY and CDR2 FYNNEI. With V trimmed by 5 bases and J by 0 bases, 2 bases remained unmatched. The CDR3 reads CASSWTGASYEQYF. As DNA, the CDR3 is TGTGCCAGCAGTTGGACAGGGGCCTCCTACGAGCAGTACTTC.

The chain has TRBV19 and TRBJ1-2; D perhaps matches TRBD1 (5 bases). The CDR3 covers 17 residues. With 4 bases removed from V and 1 base from J, the gap between germline ends came to 19 bases. Germline CDR1 reads LNHDA; CDR2 reads SQIVND (reference sequence). CDR3 amino acids: CASSKISGQGDNYGYTF. The DNA for the CDR3 is TGTGCCAGTAGTAAAATTTCAGGGCAGGGAGATAACTATGGCTACACCTTC.

The CDR3: CASSASPGQGFFAGELFF. The DNA for the CDR3 is TGTGCCAGCAGCGCCTCACCGGGACAGGGGTTTTTCGCCGGGGAGCTGTTTTTT. The chain combines TRBV9 with TRBJ2-2, with TRBD1 identical over 10 bases. Germline assignment: CDR1 SGDLS and CDR2 YYNGEE. The trim removed 3 bases at V and 6 bases at J, leaving 14 bases unmatched. CDR3 length: 18 amino acids.

V usage is TRBV11-2 and J usage is TRBJ2-2, with TRBD1 as a possible D gene (5 bases). The CDR3 sequence is 16 residues long. The ends were cut back, 1 base at V and 3 bases at J, with 12 bases in the middle. Germline-derived CDR1 and CDR2 are SGHAT and FQNNGV. CDR3: CASSLVQGVYTGELFF. The CDR3 nucleotides read TGTGCCAGCAGCTTAGTCCAGGGTGTATACACCGGGGAGCTGTTTTTT.

The V gene is TRBV6-5, the J gene TRBJ2-2; TRBD2 might be the D (6 bases). This CDR3 region has 14 residues. CDR1 and CDR2 (germline): MNHEY, SVGAGI. Trimming left V 7 bases short and J 7 bases short, with 16 bases between. CDR3 amino acids: CASTSRERVGELFF. CDR3 coding DNA: TGTGCCAGCACATCACGGGAGCGAGTCGGGGAGCTGTTTTTT.

In DNA, the CDR3 is TGTGCCAGCAGTATTCCTGGACAGGGTGGGTATCAGCCCCAGCATTTT. It translates to CASSIPGQGGYQPQHF. V is TRBV28 and J is TRBJ1-5, with 8 bases lining up with TRBD1. The CDR3 has 16 residues. The junction had 11 bases not matched to a gene; V was cut back by 5 bases and J by 5 bases. Germline CDR1 is MDHEN and CDR2 is SYDVKM.

This chain connects TRBV5-4 to TRBJ1-3, with 8 bases identical to TRBD1. Per the germline V gene, CDR1 is SGHNT and CDR2 is YYREEE (reference sequence). The CDR3 length is 15 residues. Trimming removed 4 bases from V and 7 bases from J; junction bases left unmatched: 10. The CDR3 here is CASSDGQGSYNTIYF. For the CDR3, the DNA is TGTGCCAGCAGCGACGGACAGGGATCATATAACACCATATATTTT. Combining the CDR3 with reference TRBV5-4 and TRBJ1-3 gives the whole variable domain ETGVTQSPTHLIKTRGQQVTLRCSSQSGHNTVSWYQQALGQGPQFIFQYYREEENGRGNFPPRFSGLQFPNYSSELNVNALELDDSALYLCASSDGQGSYNTIYFGEGSWLTVV.

The chain carries TRBV9 and TRBJ2-2; 12 bases fit TRBD1. The V and J ends lost 4 bases and 7 bases, in that order; junction bases with no gene match: 11. The germline V gene has CDR1 SGDLS and CDR2 YYNGEE. CDR3 size: 17 residues. CDR3 protein: CASSPRPGTGGHGELFF. The CDR3 DNA reads as TGTGCCAGCAGCCCGCGGCCGGGGACAGGGGGCCACGGGGAGCTGTTTTTT.

This clone has only one observation. The CDR3 spells CASSHHSSYEQYF. CDR3 nucleotides: TGTGCCAGCAGCCACCATAGCTCCTACGAGCAGTACTTC. The chain combines TRBV7-9 with TRBJ2-7, with D unclear. Germline CDR1 and CDR2: SEHNR and FQNEAQ (reference sequence). The CDR3 sequence is 13 residues long. The V end lost 5 bases, the J end lost 0 bases, and 8 bases lay between the germline ends.

This clone was seen only once. This sequence joins TRBV5-1 and TRBJ2-7; unclear D gene. The CDR3 loop spans 12 amino acids. Trimming pared 5 bases from V and 3 bases from J, leaving 9 bases between. Germline V gene lookup returns CDR1 SGHRS and CDR2 YFSETQ. The CDR3 sequence is CASSIDVYEQYF. DNA for the CDR3: TGCGCCAGCAGTATTGATGTCTACGAGCAGTACTTC.

As regards this clone: The limits of the CDR3 on the DNA are not certain, so only TCRdb's listed CDR3 is given. The CDR3 is CASSKAEVAGGTSSYNEQFF. The J gene is TRBJ2-1, the V gene TRBV21-1; the table names TRBD2, a call not compared with the DNA. TRBV21-1 is a listed pseudogene. A total of 20 residues make up the CDR3, ends included.

This rearrangement joins TRBV5-1 to TRBJ2-3, with TRBD2 identical over 10 bases. V shed 4 bases, J shed 1 base, and the junction held 15 bases outside the gene matches. This CDR3 region has 19 residues. The germline CDR1 and CDR2 sequences are SGHRS and YFSETQ. The CDR3 here is CASSAKPLAGVMGTDTQYF. In DNA form, the CDR3 reads TGCGCCAGCAGCGCCAAACCTCTAGCGGGAGTTATGGGCACAGATACGCAGTATTTT. The whole variable domain, remainder taken from reference TRBV5-1 and TRBJ2-3, is KAGVTQTPRYLIKTRGQQVTLSCSPISGHRSVSWYQQTPGQGLQFLFEYFSETQRNKGNFPGRFSGRQFSNSRSEMNVSTLELGDSALYLCASSAKPLAGVMGTDTQYFGPGTRLTVL.

The genes are TRBV7-2 and TRBJ2-7; 9 nucleotides align to TRBD1. J was trimmed by 6 bases and V by 4 bases; bases with no gene match: 7. The CDR3 consists of 14 residues. Germline CDR1 and CDR2: SGHTA and FQGNSA. The chain's CDR3 is CASSSGDRGGEQYF. CDR3 nucleotide sequence: TGTGCCAGCAGCTCTGGCGACAGGGGGGGCGAGCAGTACTTC.

This chain connects TRBV18 to TRBJ2-7; D gene ambiguous. The CDR3 spans 13 residues. The germline V gene encodes CDR1 KGHSH and CDR2 LQKENI. Trimming pared 5 bases from V and 0 bases from J, leaving 8 bases between. CDR3 nucleotides: TGTGCCAGCTCAACCTGGGACTCCTACGAGCAGTACTTC. Encoded protein: CASSTWDSYEQYF.

This sequence joins TRBV4-1 and TRBJ2-5; TRBD1 or TRBD2 may be the D gene (5 bases each). The CDR3 spans 15 residues. The V end lost 4 bases, the J end lost 2 bases, and 14 bases lay between the germline ends. Germline V gives CDR1 MGHRA, CDR2 YSYEKL. The CDR3, as DNA: TGCGCCAGCAGCCCATCGGGACGGCCACAAGAGACCCAGTACTTC. Its protein product is CASSPSGRPQETQYF.

The chain carries TRBV28 and TRBJ2-7; 10 nucleotides line up with TRBD2. CDR3 length equals 17 residues. With 5 bases clipped from V and 0 bases from J, the junction kept 10 bases outside the gene matches. The V gene's germline CDR1 is MDHEN and CDR2 SYDVKM. The CDR3 nucleotides are TGTGCCAGCAGTGCGTCGGGACTAGCGCTACACTCCTACGAGCAGTACTTC. It is translated as CASSASGLALHSYEQYF.

The chain is built from TRBV7-8 and TRBJ2-2; D is undetermined. This CDR3 has 12 amino acids. The V and J ends lost 6 bases and 8 bases respectively, with 10 bases between them. Germline-derived CDR1 and CDR2 are SGHVS and FQNEAQ. CDR3 sequence (DNA): TGTGCCAGCAGGCCCTTCTCGGGGGAGCTGTTTTTT. Translation: CASRPFSGELFF.

The genes are TRBV6-5 and TRBJ2-7; 7 positions agree with TRBD2. The CDR3 is 15 residues long. V shed 5 bases and J 0 bases; nucleotides not matched to a gene: 7. Germline assignment: CDR1 MNHEY and CDR2 SVGAGI. The chain's CDR3 is CASSTGGLSSYEQYF. CDR3 nucleotides: TGTGCCAGCAGTACGGGGGGATTAAGCTCCTACGAGCAGTACTTC.